Described below is a single TCR beta chain sequence and its context. The target antigen is unknown. Additional DNA sequences in this sample encode the identical CDR3. This sample was taken from a study of cytomegalovirus exposure and HLA in healthy donors. Points from the study as a whole: It was confirmed in vitro that a few of the CMV-associated chains were specific for CMV antigens. It emerged from a later analysis that several of the most significant clusters appeared to be linked to common viral pathogens. Earlier analysis found most TCR beta V segments productive about 87% or about 30% of the time. Reports state that TCR beta sequences accurately predicted most subjects' HLA-A and HLA-B alleles.

60 Vbeta and 13 Jbeta primers were used in PCR. This table comes from immunoSEQ multiplex PCR, and its TCRdb copy is limited to in-frame clones, with some not included. The repertoire includes about 110,000 clones, roughly 80% of them detected once, and roughly 5.9% sits in the top ten. The CDR3 is 15 amino acids. Germline V gene data show CDR1 as MNHNS and CDR2 as SASEGT. With V trimmed by 1 base and J by 4 bases, 6 bases remained unmatched. This chain uses TRBV6-1 with TRBJ1-2; 7 positions match TRBD1. Specimen: PBMCs. The sequence derives from a woman in her 30s in good health and CMV-seropositive. The CDR3: CASSEGGTEIYGYTF. The CDR3, as DNA: TGTGCCAGCAGTGAAGGAGGGACAGAGATCTATGGCTACACCTTC.